What follows are 15 T cell receptor beta chains derived from one specimen sequenced in a study of cytomegalovirus exposure and HLA in healthy donors. Primers for the PCR totalled 60 Vbeta and 13 Jbeta. Using immunoSEQ multiplex PCR, the repertoire was profiled, and TCRdb retains in-frame clones only, with some absent. This table holds more than 85,000 clones, nearly 80% found once. The sample was PBMCs. The receptor source for this set is a woman younger than 45 in good health and CMV-seronegative.

The V gene is TRBV6-5, the J gene TRBJ2-1, with a possible D match to TRBD2 (5 bases). Trimming took off 2 bases at V and 6 bases at J, with 11 bases between the two ends. The germline V gene has CDR1 MNHEY and CDR2 SVGAGI. The CDR3 spans 14 residues. The CDR3 reads CASSYRGTVNEQFF. CDR3 sequence (DNA): TGTGCCAGCAGTTACCGGGGTACAGTCAATGAGCAGTTCTTC.

The chain combines TRBV7-9 with TRBJ1-1; maybe TRBD1 (6 bases). CDR1 SEHNR and CDR2 FQNEAQ come from the germline V gene (reference sequence). Deletions cut 6 bases from V and 8 bases from J, with 13 bases between. The CDR3 sequence is 12 residues long. CDR3 DNA sequence: TGTGCCAGCAGGACAGGCGTCAGGGAAGCTTTCTTT. This codes for CASRTGVREAFF.

V gene TRBV11-2 combines with J gene TRBJ1-1; TRBD1 aligns across 11 bases. The CDR3 is 17 residues long. Germline values: CDR1 SGHAT, CDR2 FQNNGV. V shed 5 bases, J shed 3 bases, and the junction held 11 bases outside the gene matches. This CDR3 is CASSPRTGGPVYTEAFF. The DNA of the CDR3 is TGTGCCAGCAGCCCCAGGACAGGGGGCCCGGTCTACACTGAAGCTTTCTTT.

V is TRBV29-1 and J is TRBJ2-7, with 7 bases fitting TRBD1. Per germline, CDR1 SQVTM and CDR2 ANQGSEA. V dropped 6 bases and J dropped 5; count of bases not matched to a gene: 16. This CDR3 has 15 residues. This CDR3 is CSVQGPGSARDEQYF. CDR3 coding DNA: TGCAGCGTACAGGGGCCCGGATCTGCGCGGGACGAGCAGTACTTC.

The J gene is TRBJ2-1, the V gene TRBV25-1; 10 bases agree with TRBD2. This CDR3 has 15 amino acids. Germline V gene sequence: CDR1 MGHDK, CDR2 SYGVNS. V gave up 5 bases and J gave up 2 bases; unmatched junction bases: 3. CDR3 nucleotides: TGTGCCAGCAGTCTTACTAGCGGGGCCTACAATGAGCAGTTCTTC. Translated: CASSLTSGAYNEQFF.

This rearrangement joins TRBV5-1 to TRBJ1-1; TRBD1 might be the D (6 bases). The germline V and J ends were trimmed by 2 bases and 9 bases, with 14 bases remaining between them. Germline V gene data show CDR1 as SGHRS and CDR2 as YFSETQ. The CDR3 extends over 13 amino acids. The CDR3 loop reads CASSLTGYGKAFF. The CDR3 DNA sequence: TGCGCCAGCAGCTTAACAGGGTACGGGAAAGCTTTCTTT.

J is TRBJ1-4 and V is TRBV5-1; no clear D. CDR1 and CDR2 (germline): SGHRS, YFSETQ. This CDR3 is built from 12 residues. Trimming took 4 bases from V and 15 from J, leaving 16 bases between them. The DNA of the CDR3 is TGCGCCAGCAGCCTAGCGACGGGTCCGATGTTTTTT. This translates into CASSLATGPMFF.

This clone was counted between two and nine times. V is TRBV6-5 and J is TRBJ1-3, with a possible D match to TRBD1 (5 bases). V dropped 6 bases and J dropped 0 bases, with 12 bases sitting between them. Germline-derived CDR1 and CDR2 are MNHEY and SVGAGI. The CDR3 is 15 amino acids. The CDR3: CASSTGQISGNTIYF. In DNA form, the CDR3 reads TGTGCCAGCAGCACCGGACAAATCTCTGGAAACACCATATATTTT.

This clone is classed as medium-sized. The rearrangement uses TRBV6-1 and TRBJ2-7; a weak D match, TRBD1 (5 bases). The V gene lost 1 base and the J gene lost 0 bases, with 10 bases spanning the gap. Germline-derived CDR1 and CDR2 are MNHNS and SASEGT. This CDR3 has 15 amino acids. The CDR3 loop is CASSEETGASYEQYF. CDR3 DNA: TGTGCCAGCAGTGAAGAAACAGGTGCCTCCTACGAGCAGTACTTC.

The chain employs TRBV5-1 and TRBJ1-5, with a weak D call TRBD1 (6 bases). From germline, CDR1 is SGHRS and CDR2 YFSETQ. This CDR3 is built from 16 residues. Trimming cost V 4 bases and J 5 bases, with 19 bases left between them. CDR3 loop: CASSPNPTGLDQPQHF. Written as DNA, the CDR3 is TGCGCCAGCAGCCCGAATCCGACAGGACTTGATCAGCCCCAGCATTTT.

The chain links TRBV30 to TRBJ1-1; 7 bases agree with TRBD1. There are 14 residues in the CDR3. CDR1 is GTSNPN, CDR2 SVGIG, per germline (reference sequence). The V and J ends lost 0 bases and 6 bases, in that order; junction bases with no gene match: 7. The chain's CDR3 is CAWSVRDSPPEAFF. Written as DNA, the CDR3 is TGTGCCTGGAGTGTCCGGGACAGTCCGCCTGAAGCTTTCTTT. Complete variable domain (other parts from reference TRBV30 and TRBJ1-1): SQTIHQWPATLVQPVGSPLSLECTVEGTSNPNLYWYRQAAGRGLQLLFYSVGIGQISSEVPQNLSASRPQDRQFILSSKKLLLSDSGFYLCAWSVRDSPPEAFFGQGTRLTVV.

The chain joins TRBV7-2 to TRBJ2-1; TRBD2 aligns across 8 bases. CDR3 size: 16 residues. The ends lost 1 base at V and 3 bases at J; junction bases unmatched: 5. The germline gives CDR1 SGHTA, CDR2 FQGNSA. DNA of the CDR3: TGTGCCAGCAGCTTAGTCGGGGGGGAGCACTACAATGAGCAGTTCTTC. Translation: CASSLVGGEHYNEQFF.

V is TRBV9 and J is TRBJ1-2; D might be TRBD1 (6 bases). This CDR3 is built from 14 residues. The V gene's germline CDR1 is SGDLS and CDR2 YYNGEE. V was cut by 0 bases and J by 3 bases, with 9 bases left in between. The CDR3: CASSVEGDHYGYTF. The CDR3 DNA reads TGTGCCAGCAGCGTAGAGGGGGATCACTATGGCTACACCTTC. The variable domain in full, with the rest retrieved from reference TRBV9 and TRBJ1-2, is DSGVTQTPKHLITATGQRVTLRCSPRSGDLSVYWYQQSLDQGLQFLIQYYNGEERAKGNILERFSAQQFPDLHSELNLSSLELGDSALYFCASSVEGDHYGYTFGSGTRLTVV.

There are a few counts of this clone. This chain links TRBV18 with TRBJ2-1, with 11 bases aligning to TRBD2. The germline gives CDR1 KGHSH, CDR2 LQKENI. V dropped 6 bases and J dropped 5; count of bases not matched to a gene: 9. There are 16 residues in the CDR3. CDR3 sequence reads: CASSPIAGGTDNEQFF. CDR3 sequence (DNA): TGTGCCAGCTCCCCTATAGCGGGGGGGACCGACAATGAGCAGTTCTTC.

J is TRBJ2-1 and V is TRBV6-1; 9 nucleotides align to TRBD2. V was clipped by 2 bases and J by 13 bases; unmatched bases: 6. This CDR3 is built from 13 residues. Looked up from germline, CDR1 is MNHNS and CDR2 is SASEGT. The CDR3 protein is CASSENAGGQQFF. DNA for the CDR3: TGTGCCAGCAGTGAAAACGCGGGAGGGCAACAGTTCTTC.